The source of this T cell receptor gamma chain is a study of gamma-delta chains in newborns, infants, children. Study summary: Microbial exposure reportedly drives polyclonal innate γδ T cell expansion after birth.

TCRdb re-processed the reads via CATT. In the table there are 1,500 or so gamma-chain clones, more than 3% of which are singletons. The CDR3 spans 16 residues. Germline trimming cut 3 bases from V and 4 bases from J; bases unmatched to any gene: 3. The germline gives CDR1 GITISATS, CDR2 ISYDGTV (reference sequence). This clone is classed as large. The sample holds other DNA sequences that translate to the same CDR3. Source material: blood. The chain combines TRGV9 with TRGJP. This receptor was taken from a child who was a newborn, infant or young child, either healthy, febrile or measles-vaccinated (not recorded which). CDR3 in amino acids: CALWEPQELGKKIKVF. The CDR3 nucleotides are TGTGCCTTGTGGGAGCCCCAAGAGTTGGGCAAAAAAATCAAGGTATTT.